The clone carrying this T cell receptor (beta chain) came up a few times. Its specificity is not known. This record belongs to a study of blood T cells in healthy people across ages. Background on the study: Template switching retrieved approximately one barcoded beta molecule for each two T cells.

Alongside a J-beta primer mix, a sample-barcoded 5' primer served in a second PCR lasting 7 to 11 cycles. Each CDR3 protein is one row after TCRdb ran MiXCR on the 5' RACE reads. The sample consists of around 520,000 distinct CDR3 sequences, about 29% of them appearing once. CDR1 SGHVS and CDR2 FNYEAQ come from the germline V gene. Trimming took off 5 bases at V and 0 bases at J, with 23 bases between the two ends. The CDR3 sequence is 19 residues long. Study results and caveats: Age brought a roughly linear fall in TCR beta diversity measured per million T cells.

These data also featured in a second study, about T cells of mothers and their children.

Sequencing was done on a sample of blood. The clonotype comes from a boy aged 2 to 10 in good health. The V and J genes are TRBV7-6 and TRBJ2-1, with D perhaps TRBD2 (6 bases). The CDR3 DNA sequence: TGTGCCAGCAGCCCTCCCCGGAGGGTAGCGGTAAGCTCCTACAATGAGCAGTTCTTC. This encodes CASSPPRRVAVSSYNEQFF.